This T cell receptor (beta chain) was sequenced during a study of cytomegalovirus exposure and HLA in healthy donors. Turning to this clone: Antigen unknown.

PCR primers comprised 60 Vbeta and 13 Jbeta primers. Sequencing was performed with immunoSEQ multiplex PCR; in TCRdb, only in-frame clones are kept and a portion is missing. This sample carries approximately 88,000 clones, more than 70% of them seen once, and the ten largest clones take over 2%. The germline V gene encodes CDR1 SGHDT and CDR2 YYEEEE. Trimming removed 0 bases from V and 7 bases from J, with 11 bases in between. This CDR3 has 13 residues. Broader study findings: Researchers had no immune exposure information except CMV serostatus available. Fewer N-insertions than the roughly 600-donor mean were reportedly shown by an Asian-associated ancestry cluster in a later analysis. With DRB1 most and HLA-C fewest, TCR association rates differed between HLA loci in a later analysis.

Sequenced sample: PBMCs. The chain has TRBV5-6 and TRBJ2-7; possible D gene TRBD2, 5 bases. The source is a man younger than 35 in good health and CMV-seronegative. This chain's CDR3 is CASSLVGNLEQYF. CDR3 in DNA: TGTGCCAGCAGCTTGGTCGGGAATTTAGAGCAGTACTTC.